This T cell receptor (beta chain) stems from a study of T cells in Graves' hyperthyroidism and ophthalmopathy (dated by TCRdb to between 2018 and 2021). At the level of the whole study: Peripheral blood was sampled at the time of initial diagnosis, prior to any treatment. TCR V-J signatures able to tell the groups apart were searched for in a discovery cohort of approximately 95 patients, of whom around 43 had Graves' ophthalmopathy and roughly 59 had stable Graves' hyperthyroidism. Whether ophthalmopathy could be predicted prospectively was tested in an independent validation cohort made up of about 20 hyperthyroidism patients plus 17 patients who later progressed to ophthalmopathy. The 90 to 100 discovery patients were randomly divided into training and test sets at a 7:3 ratio. In several Graves' hyperthyroidism patients, the study also compared T-cell repertoires from thyroid tissue with T-cell repertoires from blood. After sampling, hyperthyroidism patients received methimazole starting at 30 mg daily, and ophthalmopathy patients received high-dose intravenous methylprednisolone. The paper describes TCR Vbeta CDR3 sequencing of 120 to 150 peripheral blood samples, made up of about 40 ophthalmopathy patients, around 78 hyperthyroidism patients and 17 progressor patients.

The TCR beta CDR3 regions were amplified from the RNA transcripts. For the first round of RT-PCR on the TCR CDR3, the HTBI primer set was used together with the Qiagen OneStep RT-PCR kit. Libraries were constructed in a second round of multiplex PCR, after which size selection and purification were carried out. Libraries were sequenced paired-end with 100 bp reads on an Illumina HiSeq2000. In the authors' own workflow: SOAPnuke was used to process the raw data, removing reads that contained adapters or uncalled bases, had a mean Phred below 15, or lacked an exact match to the constant primer or identifier. COPE v1.2.5 was used to merge high-quality paired reads, and clonotypes were defined as unique nucleotide sequences. Clonotypes were aligned to IMGT TRBV, TRBD and TRBJ reference segments using MiTCR v1.1. The analysis was restricted to V-J combinations with a frequency above 0.0001, which together covered around 99% of the repertoires. A TCS score was defined as the ratio between F50 (clonal expansion) and ExV (chaos), using BLOSUM62-based TCRdist between CDR3 peptides within each V-J. Welch's t-statistics and random forest reduced roughly 500 V-J features to 13, which were used in a naive Bayes classifier (R e1071). TCRdb took the public reads, trimmed them with fastp at Q25, ran MiXCR for clone calling and kept in-frame beta chains. Identical CDR3 proteins give one entry, which carries the most common genes and DNA. TCRdb, not the original authors, processed these V and J calls. The sample profile shows around 690,000 distinct CDR3 sequences; less than 25% of them were found once. In total, the top ten clones hold more than 30% of the sample.

Ophthalmopathy patients had moderately to severely active disease, with a Clinical Activity Score of 3 or more, a NOSPECS grade of 4 or more, and a disease duration of less than 3 months. Exclusion was applied to patients with uncontrolled infections, other autoimmune diseases, pregnancy or lactation. Clinical symptoms, serum thyroxine and TRAb, thyroid ultrasound, and orbital computed tomography formed the basis for the diagnoses. Ficoll-Paque density gradient centrifugation was used to isolate PBMCs from 8.5 to 10 ml of fresh peripheral blood. Trizol reagent was used to extract total RNA, and RNA quality was then checked on an Agilent 2100 Bioanalyzer. Broader findings and caveats from the paper: Most expanded thyroid clonotypes (frequency above 0.001) were also detected in blood, suggesting blood repertoires may reflect thyroid immune responses. In cross-validation, a model built on a 13 V-J signature told ophthalmopathy apart from stable hyperthyroidism with 87.88% sensitivity and roughly 81% specificity, and in testing the same model reached 80%/75%. In validation, the model predicted progression to ophthalmopathy a median of about 5.9 months before onset, with roughly 70% sensitivity and around 76% specificity. Sample size was not statistically predetermined, and blinding of investigators to group allocation was not performed.

This clonotype was detected only a few times. The clone's antigen remains unknown. No per-base quality is available; no much larger clone lies one base away. Between the V and J ends, shortened by 0 bases and 0 bases respectively, the junction contains 12 bases. CDR1 and CDR2 (DFQATT, SNEGSKA) derive from the germline V gene (reference sequence). Inclusive of the bounding cysteine and phenylalanine, the CDR3 is 16 residues long. The only DNA kept is the CDR3, 48 bases in frame from the first base. Recombination connected TRBV20-1 to TRBJ1-5; a weak D assignment points to TRBD1 (5 bases agree). The sequence came from a man aged 30-40 years with Graves' ophthalmopathy. Sequenced: blood. The bases are TGCAGTGCTAGAGATAAGACAGCTATTAGCAATCAGCCCCAGCATTTT. Its translation reads: CSARDKTAISNQPQHF.